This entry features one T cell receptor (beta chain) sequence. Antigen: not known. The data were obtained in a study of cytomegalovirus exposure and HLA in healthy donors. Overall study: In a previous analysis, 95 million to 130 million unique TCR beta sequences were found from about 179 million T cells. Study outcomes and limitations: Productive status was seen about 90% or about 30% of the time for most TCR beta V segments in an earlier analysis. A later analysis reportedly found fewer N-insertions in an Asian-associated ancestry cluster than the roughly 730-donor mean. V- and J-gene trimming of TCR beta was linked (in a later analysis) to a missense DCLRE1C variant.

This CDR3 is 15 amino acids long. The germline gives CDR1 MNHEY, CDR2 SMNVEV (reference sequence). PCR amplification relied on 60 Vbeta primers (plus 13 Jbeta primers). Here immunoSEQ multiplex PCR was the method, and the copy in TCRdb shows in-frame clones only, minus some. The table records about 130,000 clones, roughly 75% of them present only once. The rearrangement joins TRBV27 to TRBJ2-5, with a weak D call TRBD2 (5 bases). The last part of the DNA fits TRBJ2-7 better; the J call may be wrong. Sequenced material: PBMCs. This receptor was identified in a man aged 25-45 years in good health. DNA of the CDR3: TGTGCCAGCAGTTTTGAGGGTCCCAGCTCCTACGAGCAGTACTTC. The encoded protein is CASSFEGPSSYEQYF.